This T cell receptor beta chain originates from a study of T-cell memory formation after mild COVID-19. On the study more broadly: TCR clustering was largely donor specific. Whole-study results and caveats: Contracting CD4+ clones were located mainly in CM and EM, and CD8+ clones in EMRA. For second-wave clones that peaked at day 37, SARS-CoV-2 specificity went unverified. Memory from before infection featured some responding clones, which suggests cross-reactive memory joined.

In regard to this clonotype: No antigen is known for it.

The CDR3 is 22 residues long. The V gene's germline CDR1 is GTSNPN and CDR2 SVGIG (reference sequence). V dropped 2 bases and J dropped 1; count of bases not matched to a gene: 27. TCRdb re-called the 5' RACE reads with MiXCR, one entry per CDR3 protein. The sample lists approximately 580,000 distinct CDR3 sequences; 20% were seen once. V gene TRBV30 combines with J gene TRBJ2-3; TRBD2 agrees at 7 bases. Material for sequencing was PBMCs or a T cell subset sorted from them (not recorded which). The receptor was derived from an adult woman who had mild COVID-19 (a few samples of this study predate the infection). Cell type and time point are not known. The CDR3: CAWSLPLGRAGERGPGTDTQYF. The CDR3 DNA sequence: TGTGCCTGGAGTCTTCCCCTAGGCAGGGCTGGTGAGCGGGGCCCTGGCACAGATACGCAGTATTTT. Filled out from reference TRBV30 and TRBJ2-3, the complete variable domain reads SQTIHQWPATLVQPVGSPLSLECTVEGTSNPNLYWYRQAAGRGLQLLFYSVGIGQISSEVPQNLSASRPQDRQFILSSKKLLLSDSGFYLCAWSLPLGRAGERGPGTDTQYFGPGTRLTVL.